This T cell receptor beta chain originates from a study of T cell responses to AZD1222 COVID-19 vaccine. As concerns this clone: What it binds is unknown.

Profiling relied on immunoSEQ multiplex PCR, and the TCRdb table lists in-frame clones only, not all of them. The sample lists 83,000 or so clones; roughly 86% were seen once. Study findings and constraints: Spike-specific TCR breadth and depth were elevated following two AZD1222 doses. Regions 160-218 and 743-854 held dominance among vaccine-associated CD4 TCRs, which spanned spike.

Second-dose recipients at about 4 or about 12 weeks were treated as one pooled group. Germline values: CDR1 MRHNA, CDR2 SNTAGT. Trimming left V 5 bases short and J 6 bases short, with 11 bases between. The CDR3 has 13 residues. The chain couples TRBV6-4 to TRBJ2-1, with D perhaps being TRBD1 or TRBD2 (5 bases each). The specimen comprised peripheral blood, sampled 28 days after the second AZD1222 dose. The source is an adult who received the AZD1222 COVID-19 vaccine. CDR3 loop: CASSPGAPNEQFF. DNA for the CDR3: TGTGCCAGCAGTCCCGGGGCCCCCAATGAGCAGTTCTTC.